This is a list of T cell receptor beta chains from one sample in a study of blood T cell repertoires in COVID-19. Profiled with immunoSEQ multiplex PCR; TCRdb holds only in-frame clones, not every one. The data contain 150,000 to 200,000 clones, under 90% of them seen just once; the ten biggest clones take up around an eighth. The sample comprised peripheral blood. The receptors were sampled from a man younger than 40 with active or convalescent COVID-19. The CDR3 runs from the conserved cysteine through the conserved F or W. The D gene is left open where the match is weak. Some rows have no size entry. The others give once, few or many, or a class for an expanded clone.

TRBV5-1	once	TRBJ2-1	TRBD2	CASSPRGGAGGGAGNEQFF	TGCGCCAGCAGCCCCCGGGGGGGGGCAGGCGGGGGGGCCGGGAATGAGCAGTTCTTC
TRBV24-1	-	TRBJ2-1	-	CATSDPGRRNNEQFF	TGTGCCACCAGTGATCCGGGGAGGCGGAACAATGAGCAGTTCTTC
TRBV15	-	TRBJ2-7	-	CATSRDRGLSSYEQYF	TGTGCCACCAGCAGAGATCGAGGCCTGAGCTCCTACGAGCAGTACTTC
TRBV10-3	-	TRBJ1-6	TRBD1	CAIRGQSSYNSPLHF	TGTGCCATCAGGGGACAGAGCTCCTATAATTCACCCCTCCACTTT
TRBV19	once	TRBJ2-7	TRBD2	CASSLAGASYEQYF	TGTGCCAGTAGCCTAGCGGGAGCGTCCTACGAGCAGTACTTC
TRBV7-9	-	TRBJ1-4	-	CASSLARGEKLFF	TGTGCCAGCAGCTTAGCAAGGGGTGAAAAACTGTTTTTT
TRBV14	-	TRBJ1-1	-	CASSQGRRADTEAFF	TGTGCCAGCAGCCAAGGACGCAGGGCAGACACTGAAGCTTTCTTT
TRBV4-3	-	TRBJ2-7	-	CASSQEAYYEQYF	TGCGCCAGCAGCCAAGAAGCGTACTACGAGCAGTACTTC
TRBV5-4	few	TRBJ2-2	TRBD2	CASSLWRESTGELFF	TGTGCCAGCAGCTTGTGGCGGGAGAGCACCGGGGAGCTGTTTTTT
TRBV9	-	TRBJ1-1	-	CASSVNPGGGAEAFF	TGTGCCAGCAGCGTAAACCCGGGTGGGGGGGCTGAAGCTTTCTTT
TRBV5-3	-	TRBJ1-3	-	CARSQRTSSGNTIYF	TGTGCCAGAAGTCAGCGGACCTCCTCTGGAAACACCATATATTTT
TRBV19	-	TRBJ2-3	TRBD1	CASSTGTGGSTDTQYF	TGTGCCAGTAGTACCGGGACAGGGGGCTCGACAGATACGCAGTATTTT
TRBV7-9	-	TRBJ1-5	-	CASSLGEYSNQPQHF	TGTGCCAGCAGCTTAGGGGAGTATAGCAATCAGCCCCAGCATTTT
TRBV25-1	-	TRBJ2-3	-	CASSGLSTDTQYF	TGTGCCAGCAGTGGGCTCAGCACAGATACGCAGTATTTT
TRBV5-1	few	TRBJ1-3	TRBD1	CASSLTLTGAGNTIYF	TGCGCCAGCAGCTTGACCCTTACAGGGGCTGGAAACACCATATATTTT
TRBV7-2	-	TRBJ2-1	-	CASRQQGYSYNEQFF	TGTGCCAGCAGACAACAGGGTTACTCCTACAATGAGCAGTTCTTC
TRBV6-1	-	TRBJ1-2	TRBD1	CASSEAGTGNYGYTF	TGTGCCAGCAGTGAAGCGGGGACAGGCAACTATGGCTACACCTTC